This is a list of T cell receptor beta chains from one sample in a study of cytomegalovirus exposure and HLA in healthy donors. Profiled with immunoSEQ multiplex PCR; TCRdb holds only in-frame clones, not every one. Here the sample spans more than 150,000 clones, approximately 88% being singletons. Sample: PBMCs. The receptors shown here come from a woman in her forties or fifties in good health and CMV-seropositive. The CDR3 runs from the conserved cysteine through the conserved F or W. Size values are once, few and many counts, or a class for expanded clones, and some rows have none.

NA	TRBV18	TRBJ2-3	CASSAPSPDTQYF
NA	TRBV13	TRBJ2-5	CASSYRGSGGYQETQYF
NA	TRBV15	TRBJ2-3	CASDRGLGTSGGARGTDTQYF
NA	TRBV7-8	TRBJ2-2	CASTPGGLTGELFF
NA	TRBV27	TRBJ1-4	CASSSRTAFNEKLFF
NA	TRBV18	TRBJ1-4	CASSPGGQDNEKLFF
NA	TRBV4-3	TRBJ2-1	CASRGGGYEQFF
NA	TRBV7-9	TRBJ2-1	CASSPRRAEIEQFF
NA	TRBV4-1	TRBJ2-3	CASSQDRAGGSDTQYF
NA	TRBV19	TRBJ1-4	CASSTWTGGNEKLFF
NA	TRBV15	TRBJ2-1	CATSRPPQTGSYNEQFF
few	TRBV4-3	TRBJ2-2	CASKRSLAGGAPNTGELFF
NA	TRBV28	TRBJ1-5	CASSFLERIANSNQPQHF
NA	TRBV4-3	TRBJ2-5	CASSPGVAREGEETQYF
few	TRBV27	TRBJ2-5	CASTPTGQKETQYF
NA	TRBV6-6	TRBJ1-5	CASSYSRRENQPQHF
NA	TRBV11-3	TRBJ2-3	CASSLHRGRSTDTQYF
NA	TRBV20-1	TRBJ1-2	CSAWESYGYTF
NA	TRBV5-1	TRBJ1-2	CASSPTPGGNGYTF
NA	TRBV6-1	TRBJ1-1	CARGGPGHLNTEAFF